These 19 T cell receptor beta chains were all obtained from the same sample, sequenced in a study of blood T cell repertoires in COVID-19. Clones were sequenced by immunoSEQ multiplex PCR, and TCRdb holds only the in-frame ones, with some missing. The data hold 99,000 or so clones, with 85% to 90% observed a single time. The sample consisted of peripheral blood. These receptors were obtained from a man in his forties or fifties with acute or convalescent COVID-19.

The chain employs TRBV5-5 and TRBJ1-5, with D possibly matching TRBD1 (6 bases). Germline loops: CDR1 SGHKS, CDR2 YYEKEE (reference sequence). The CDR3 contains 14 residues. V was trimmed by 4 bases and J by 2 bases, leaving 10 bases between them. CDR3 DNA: TGTGCCAGCAGCCTACAGGGAGGCAATCAGCCCCAGCATTTT. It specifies CASSLQGGNQPQHF.

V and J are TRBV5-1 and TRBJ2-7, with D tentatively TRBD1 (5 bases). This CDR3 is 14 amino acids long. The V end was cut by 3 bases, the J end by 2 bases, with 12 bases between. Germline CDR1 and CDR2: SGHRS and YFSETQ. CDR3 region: CASSYTGDAYEQYF. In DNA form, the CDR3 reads TGCGCCAGCAGCTACACAGGTGACGCCTACGAGCAGTACTTC.

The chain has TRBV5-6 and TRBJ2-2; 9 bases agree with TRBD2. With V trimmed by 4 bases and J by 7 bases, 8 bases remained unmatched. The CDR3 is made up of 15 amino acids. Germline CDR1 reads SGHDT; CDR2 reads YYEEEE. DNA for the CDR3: TGTGCCAGCAGCCAAGGCGGGAGGGCCCTCGGGGAGCTGTTTTTT. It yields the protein CASSQGGRALGELFF.

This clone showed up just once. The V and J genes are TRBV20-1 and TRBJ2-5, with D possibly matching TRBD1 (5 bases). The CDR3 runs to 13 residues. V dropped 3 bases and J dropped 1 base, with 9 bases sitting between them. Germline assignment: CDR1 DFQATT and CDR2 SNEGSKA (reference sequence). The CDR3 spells CSASGAGQETQYF. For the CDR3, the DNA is TGCAGTGCTAGTGGGGCAGGCCAAGAGACCCAGTACTTC.

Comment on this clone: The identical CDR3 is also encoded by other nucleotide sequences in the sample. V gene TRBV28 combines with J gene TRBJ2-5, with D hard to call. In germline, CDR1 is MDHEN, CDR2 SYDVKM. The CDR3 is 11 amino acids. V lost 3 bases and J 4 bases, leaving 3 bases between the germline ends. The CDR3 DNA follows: TGTGCCAGCAGTTTCCTAGAGACCCAGTACTTC. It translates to CASSFLETQYF.

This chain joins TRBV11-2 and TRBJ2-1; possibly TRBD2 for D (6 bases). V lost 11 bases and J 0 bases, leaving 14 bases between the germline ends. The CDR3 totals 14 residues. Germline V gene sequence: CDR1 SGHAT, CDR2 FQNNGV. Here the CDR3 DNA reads TGTGCCGGACTACGAGCGAGCTCCTACAATGAGCAGTTCTTC. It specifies CAGLRASSYNEQFF. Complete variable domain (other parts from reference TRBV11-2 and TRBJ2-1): EAGVAQSPRYKIIEKRQSVAFWCNPISGHATLYWYQQILGQGPKLLIQFQNNGVVDDSQLPKDRFSAERLKGVDSTLKIQPAKLEDSAVYLCAGLRASSYNEQFFGPGTRLTVL.

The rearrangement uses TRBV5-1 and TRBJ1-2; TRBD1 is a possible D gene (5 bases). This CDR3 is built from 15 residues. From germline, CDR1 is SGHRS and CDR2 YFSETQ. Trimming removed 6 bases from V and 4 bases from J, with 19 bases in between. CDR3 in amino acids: CASTLGGGLSYGYTF. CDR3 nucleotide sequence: TGCGCCAGCACCCTGGGGGGGGGACTGAGCTATGGCTACACCTTC.

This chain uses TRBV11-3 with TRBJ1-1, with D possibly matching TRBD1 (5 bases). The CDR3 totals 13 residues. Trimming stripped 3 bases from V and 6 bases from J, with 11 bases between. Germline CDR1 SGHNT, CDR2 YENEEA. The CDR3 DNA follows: TGTGCCAGCAGCTTCGAGCAGGGCCCTGAAGCTTTCTTT. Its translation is CASSFEQGPEAFF.

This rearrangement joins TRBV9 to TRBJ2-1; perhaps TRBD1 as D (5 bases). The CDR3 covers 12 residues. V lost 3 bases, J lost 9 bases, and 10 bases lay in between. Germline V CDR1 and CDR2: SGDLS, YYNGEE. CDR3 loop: CASSASRGEQFF. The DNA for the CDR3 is TGTGCCAGCAGCGCCTCTAGGGGTGAGCAGTTCTTC.

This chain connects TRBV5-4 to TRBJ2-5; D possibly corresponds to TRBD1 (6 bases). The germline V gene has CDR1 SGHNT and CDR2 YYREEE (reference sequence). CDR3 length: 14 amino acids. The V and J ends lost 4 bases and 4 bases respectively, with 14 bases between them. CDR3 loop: CASSAQGWGETQYF. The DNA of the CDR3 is TGTGCCAGCAGCGCTCAGGGGTGGGGAGAGACCCAGTACTTC.

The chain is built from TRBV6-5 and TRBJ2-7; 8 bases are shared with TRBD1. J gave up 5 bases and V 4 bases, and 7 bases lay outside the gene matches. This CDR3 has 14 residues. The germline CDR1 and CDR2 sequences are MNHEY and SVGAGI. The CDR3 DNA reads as TGTGCCAGCAGTTCCCTCGGACAGGGCCACGAGCAGTACTTC. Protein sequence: CASSSLGQGHEQYF.

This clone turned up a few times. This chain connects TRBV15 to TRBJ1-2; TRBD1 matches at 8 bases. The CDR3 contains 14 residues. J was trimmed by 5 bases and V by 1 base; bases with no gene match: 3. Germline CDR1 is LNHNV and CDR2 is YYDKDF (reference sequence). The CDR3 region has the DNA TGTGCCACCAGCAGAGGGGACAGGCAATATGGCTACACCTTC. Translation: CATSRGDRQYGYTF.

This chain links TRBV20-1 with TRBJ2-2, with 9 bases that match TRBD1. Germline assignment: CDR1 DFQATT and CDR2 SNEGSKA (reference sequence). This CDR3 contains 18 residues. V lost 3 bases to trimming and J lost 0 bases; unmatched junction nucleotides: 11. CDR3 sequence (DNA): TGCAGTGCTAGTAAGGACAGGGGCGTTCTCGCGAACACCGGGGAGCTGTTTTTT. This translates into CSASKDRGVLANTGELFF.

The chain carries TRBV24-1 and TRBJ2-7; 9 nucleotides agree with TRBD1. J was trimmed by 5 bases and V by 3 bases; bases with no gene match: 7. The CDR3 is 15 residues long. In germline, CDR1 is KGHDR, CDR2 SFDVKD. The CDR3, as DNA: TGTGCCACCAGTGATCCGGGACAGGGTTTCCACGAGCAGTACTTC. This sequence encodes CATSDPGQGFHEQYF.

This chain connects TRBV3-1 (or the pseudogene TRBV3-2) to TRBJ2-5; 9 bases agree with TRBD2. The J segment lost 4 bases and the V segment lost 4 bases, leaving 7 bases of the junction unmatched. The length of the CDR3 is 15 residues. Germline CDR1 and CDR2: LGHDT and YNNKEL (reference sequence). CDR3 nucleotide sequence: TGTGCCAGCAGCCCGGGGGCGGGAGGGATAGAGACCCAGTACTTC. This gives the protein CASSPGAGGIETQYF.

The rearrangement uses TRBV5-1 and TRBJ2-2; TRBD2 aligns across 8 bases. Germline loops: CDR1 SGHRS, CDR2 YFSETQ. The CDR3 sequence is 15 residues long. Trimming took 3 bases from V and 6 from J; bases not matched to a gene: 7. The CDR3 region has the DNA TGCGCCAGCAGCTCGGGACTAGTCCCTCCCGGGGAGCTGTTTTTT. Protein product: CASSSGLVPPGELFF.

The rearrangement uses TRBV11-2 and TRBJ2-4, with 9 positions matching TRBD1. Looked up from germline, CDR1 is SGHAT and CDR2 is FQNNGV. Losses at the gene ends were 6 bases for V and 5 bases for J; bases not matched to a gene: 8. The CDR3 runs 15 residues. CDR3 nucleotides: TGTGCCAGCAGTTCTACAGGGGGCGCGGAAAACATTCAGTACTTC. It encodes CASSSTGGAENIQYF.

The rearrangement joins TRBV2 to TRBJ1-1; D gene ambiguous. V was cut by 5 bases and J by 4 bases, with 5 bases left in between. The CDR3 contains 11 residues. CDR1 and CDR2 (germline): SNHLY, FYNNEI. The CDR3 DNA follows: TGTGCCAGCAGTTACTCCACTGAAGCTTTCTTT. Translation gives CASSYSTEAFF.

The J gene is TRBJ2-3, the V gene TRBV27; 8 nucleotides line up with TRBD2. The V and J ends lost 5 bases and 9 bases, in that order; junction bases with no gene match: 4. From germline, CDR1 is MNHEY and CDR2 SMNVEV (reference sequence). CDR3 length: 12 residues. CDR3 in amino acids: CASSPERETQYF. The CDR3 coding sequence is TGTGCCAGCAGTCCTGAGCGGGAGACGCAGTATTTT.